This T cell receptor beta chain was observed in a study of cytomegalovirus exposure and HLA in healthy donors. Study-wide results and limits: TCR beta chains numbering 164 were designated cytomegalovirus-associated.

Of note for this clone: Its specificity is unknown.

In germline, CDR1 is SGHTA, CDR2 FQGNSA. This CDR3 spans 16 amino acids. The V end lost 0 bases, the J end lost 3 bases, and 12 bases lay between the germline ends. PCR was performed using 60 Vbeta and 13 Jbeta primers. TCRdb keeps only in-frame clones here, not all; method: immunoSEQ multiplex PCR. The sample contains some 160,000 clones, 68% of which appear only once. The specimen was PBMCs. This chain joins TRBV7-2 and TRBJ1-5; maybe TRBD1 (6 bases). The receptor comes from a man aged 60-69 years in good health and CMV-seronegative. CDR3 nucleotides: TGTGCCAGCAGCTTAGCGGGCGGACAGAACAATCAGCCCCAGCATTTT. Translation gives CASSLAGGQNNQPQHF.